This T cell receptor (beta chain) was recorded in a study of T-cell reconstitution after alpha-beta-depleted transplantation in children. The CDR3 is 14 residues long. CDR1 and CDR2 (germline): SEHNR, FQNEAQ (reference sequence). Unmatched junction bases numbered 11, after V lost 9 bases and J lost 10 bases. Comments on this clonotype: The antigen remains unidentified.

Study-wide results and caveats: After transplant, high TCRbeta diversity at day 60 in some patients arose from surviving recipient T cells and thymic progenitors. About two months after transplant, alpha-beta T cells reportedly came from several hundred expanded graft clones. T-cell counts and diversity at one year following transplant were attributed mainly to newly produced T cells.

TCRbeta library preparation incorporated unique molecular identifiers. TCRdb re-derived calls from the PCR reads in MiXCR, one entry per CDR3 protein. Altogether about 980,000 distinct CDR3 sequences are present, 25% to 30% being singletons, with the ten largest covering about 28%. Sequencing was performed on PBMCs, mostly from graft donor cells, taken 360 days after TCRalphabeta/CD19-depleted stem cell transplant. The sequence derives from a boy in the first two years of life who had a stem cell transplant for SCID, so the T cells may come from the graft donor. The chain employs TRBV7-9 and TRBJ2-1, with TRBD2 identical over 11 bases. The CDR3 sequence: CASGIAGGRGEQFF. The CDR3 DNA follows: TGTGCCAGTGGGATAGCGGGGGGGCGTGGGGAGCAGTTCTTC.